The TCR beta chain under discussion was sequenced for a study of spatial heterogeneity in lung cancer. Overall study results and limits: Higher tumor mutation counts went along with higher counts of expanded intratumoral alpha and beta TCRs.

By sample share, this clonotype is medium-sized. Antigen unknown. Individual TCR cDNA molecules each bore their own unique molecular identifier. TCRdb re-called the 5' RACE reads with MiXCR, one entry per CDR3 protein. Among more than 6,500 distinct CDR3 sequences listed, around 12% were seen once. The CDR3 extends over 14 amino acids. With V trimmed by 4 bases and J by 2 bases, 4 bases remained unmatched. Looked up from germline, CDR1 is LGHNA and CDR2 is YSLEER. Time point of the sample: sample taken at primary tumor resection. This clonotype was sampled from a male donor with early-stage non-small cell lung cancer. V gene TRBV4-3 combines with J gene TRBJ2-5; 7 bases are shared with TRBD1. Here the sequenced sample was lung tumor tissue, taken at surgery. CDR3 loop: CASSRDRQQETQYF. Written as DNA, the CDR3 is TGCGCCAGCAGCCGGGACAGACAACAAGAGACCCAGTACTTC.